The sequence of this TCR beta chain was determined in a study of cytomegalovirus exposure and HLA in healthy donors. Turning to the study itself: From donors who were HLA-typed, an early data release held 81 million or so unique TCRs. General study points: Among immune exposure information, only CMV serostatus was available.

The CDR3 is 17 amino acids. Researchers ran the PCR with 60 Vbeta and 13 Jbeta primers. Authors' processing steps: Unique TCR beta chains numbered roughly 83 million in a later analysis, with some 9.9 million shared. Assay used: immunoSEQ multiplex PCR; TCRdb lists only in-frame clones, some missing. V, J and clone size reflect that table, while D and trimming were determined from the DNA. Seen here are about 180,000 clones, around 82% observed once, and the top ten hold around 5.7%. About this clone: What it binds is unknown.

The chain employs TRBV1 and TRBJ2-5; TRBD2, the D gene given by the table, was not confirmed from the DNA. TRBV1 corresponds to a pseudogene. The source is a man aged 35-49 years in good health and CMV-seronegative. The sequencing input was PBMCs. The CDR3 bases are TGCACCAGCAGCCAAGATAAAGCTAGCGGGGGCCAAGAGACCCAGTACTTC. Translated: CTSSQDKASGGQETQYF.